The subject of this entry is one T cell receptor (beta chain). What it recognizes is unknown. A second about 7 to 11 cycle PCR used barcoded and J-beta primers. Via MiXCR, TCRdb re-called the 5' RACE reads, giving one row per CDR3 protein. The table has some 1.7 million distinct CDR3 sequences, approximately 28% seen once. At least 6.5 million PBMCs were isolated per sample. The data derive from a study of blood T cells in healthy people across ages. Broader study findings: The study found more naive CD4+ cells and higher diversity in long-lived than aged donors. Researchers said unsorted PBMCs prevented a conclusive naive versus antigen-experienced comparison.

The CDR3 totals 14 residues. V lost 7 bases, J lost 5 bases, and 7 bases stayed unmatched. The germline gives CDR1 WSHSY, CDR2 SAAADI. The receptor was isolated from a woman aged 30 to 39 in good health. The chain couples TRBV10-2 to TRBJ2-3; 9 nucleotides align to TRBD2. Sequenced: blood. CDR3 protein: CASTHSGRGDTQYF. The CDR3 DNA follows: TGCGCCAGCACCCATAGCGGGAGAGGAGATACGCAGTATTTT.